This T cell receptor beta chain was captured by sequencing in a study of siplizumab effects on memory and regulatory T cells. Study findings and constraints: The study found that mappable alloreactive CD4+ clones averaged roughly 70% Treg-derived with siplizumab and roughly 27% in controls. Roughly 80-95% of dividing CD4+ or CD8+ clones were without an attributable naive or memory phenotype. Unstimulated naive T cells seemed to show more diversity than memory cells did, and they also seemed to be among the major contributors to the alloresponse.

A remark on this clone: Its antigen is currently unknown. The identical CDR3 is also encoded by other nucleotide sequences in the sample.

Produced via immunoSEQ multiplex PCR; TCRdb's table is partial and in-frame only. The sample carries about 82,000 clones, approximately 90% recorded once. This CDR3 has 12 residues. V shed 1 base and J shed 5 bases, with 6 bases lying between them. Germline assignment: CDR1 SGHRS and CDR2 YFSETQ. Sequenced input: Tregs sorted from blood. The rearrangement joins TRBV5-1 to TRBJ1-2, with D maybe TRBD1 (5 bases). This TCR was recovered from a human donor in good health. The DNA for the CDR3 is TGCGCCAGCAGCTTGCAGGGTTATGGCTACACCTTC. It yields the protein CASSLQGYGYTF.